This paragraph covers one T cell receptor beta chain sequence. Its antigen is unidentified. This sample is part of a study of cytomegalovirus exposure and HLA in healthy donors. PCR amplification relied on 60 Vbeta primers (plus 13 Jbeta primers). Study processing details: Later reanalysis found 60 million to 90 million unique TCR beta chains, some 10 million of them shared. Data came from immunoSEQ multiplex PCR; TCRdb stores just in-frame clones and leaves some out. V and J calls and clone size come straight from that table; D and trimming were deduced from the DNA. There are approximately 110,000 clones in the sample, with around 2.4% held by the top ten. Regarding the study as a whole: Some V segments, including TRBV6-2 and TRBV6-3, were excluded as indistinguishable.

Germline values: CDR1 SGHNT, CDR2 YENEEA. The CDR3 contains 11 residues. Sequencing input: PBMCs. The V call is TRBV11-3, the J call TRBJ2-2; D not resolved. The sequence came from a man between 35 and 55 years old in good health and CMV-seronegative. In DNA, the CDR3 is TGTGGTCTTACATCCACCGGGGAGCTGTTTTTT. Its protein product is CGLTSTGELFF. The complete variable domain, with remaining parts taken from reference TRBV11-3 and TRBJ2-2, reads EAGVVQSPRYKIIEKKQPVAFWCNPISGHNTLYWYLQNLGQGPELLIRYENEEAVDDSQLPKDRFSAERLKGVDSTLKIQPAELGDSAVYLCGLTSTGELFFGEGSRLTVL.